The 21 T cell receptor beta chains below come from one sample, sequenced in a study of response to subunit inactivated influenza vaccine. Via MiXCR, TCRdb re-called the RT-PCR reads, giving one row per CDR3 protein. The table lists fewer than 400,000 distinct CDR3 sequences, less than 25% of them singletons. Source: PBMCs from blood, taken 21 months after vaccination. Source of these receptors: a man aged 50 to 69 who received an inactivated influenza vaccine.

This clonotype was found a few times. The chain is built from TRBV12-3 or TRBV12-4 and TRBJ1-1; D remains unclear. Trimming took off 6 bases at V and 4 bases at J, with 12 bases between the two ends. CDR3 size: 13 residues. CDR3 sequence: CASRNDRATEAFF. The CDR3 region has the DNA TGTGCCAGCAGAAATGACCGGGCCACTGAAGCTTTCTTT.

The chain joins TRBV24-1 to TRBJ1-2; tentative D call: TRBD1 (5 bases). Germline CDR1 and CDR2: KGHDR and SFDVKD. The CDR3 has 12 amino acids. V shed 5 bases and J shed 3 bases, with 6 bases lying between them. The CDR3 DNA follows: TGTGCCACCAGTGGGACACACTATGGCTACACCTTC. Protein product: CATSGTHYGYTF.

The chain recombines TRBV28 with TRBJ2-3; 11 positions match TRBD2. This CDR3 has 15 amino acids. The germline CDR1 and CDR2 sequences are MDHEN and SYDVKM. Losses at the gene ends were 5 bases for V and 6 bases for J; bases not matched to a gene: 7. CDR3 bases: TGTGCCAGCAGTACCACTAGCGGGAGTTGGGATACGCAGTATTTT. It yields the protein CASSTTSGSWDTQYF.

The CDR3 DNA is TGTGCCAGCAGTTCAGGGGTCTTAGCCAAAAACATTCAGTACTTC. Its protein product is CASSSGVLAKNIQYF. The chain employs TRBV28 and TRBJ2-4, with D possibly being TRBD1 (6 bases). V lost 4 bases and J 0 bases, leaving 10 bases between the germline ends. Germline CDR1 is MDHEN and CDR2 is SYDVKM. The CDR3 has 15 amino acids.

The V call is TRBV12-3 or TRBV12-4, the J call TRBJ1-1; D is unresolved. V was pared by 6 bases and J by 3 bases, with 11 bases between. The CDR3 length is 13 residues. The CDR3 sequence: CASSPAGYTEAFF. The CDR3 nucleotides are TGTGCCAGCAGCCCTGCAGGCTACACTGAAGCTTTCTTT.

This clonotype was recorded only once. This chain links TRBV5-4 with TRBJ2-3; 9 bases agree with TRBD2. CDR3 size: 15 residues. CDR1 SGHNT and CDR2 YYREEE come from the germline V gene (reference sequence). The J segment lost 6 bases and the V segment lost 5 bases, leaving 10 bases of the junction unmatched. The CDR3 reads CASRSLSGGGDTQYF. In DNA, the CDR3 is TGTGCCAGCAGATCCCTTAGCGGGGGAGGCGATACGCAGTATTTT.

At least ten counts were recorded for this clonotype. The chain joins TRBV6-5 to TRBJ2-5; TRBD1 matches 7 bases. J was trimmed by 2 bases and V by 5 bases; bases with no gene match: 8. CDR1 and CDR2 (germline): MNHEY, SVGAGI. This CDR3 is 15 amino acids long. The CDR3 loop reads CASSNYPGQQETQYF. In DNA, the CDR3 is TGTGCCAGCAGTAACTACCCGGGACAGCAAGAGACCCAGTACTTC.

V is TRBV2 and J is TRBJ2-4, with D tentatively TRBD1 or TRBD2 (5 bases each). With 0 bases removed from V and 8 bases from J, the gap between germline ends came to 17 bases. CDR1 SNHLY and CDR2 FYNNEI come from the germline V gene. CDR3 length equals 16 residues. The CDR3 here is CASSEAALPRGDIQYF. The DNA for the CDR3 is TGTGCCAGCAGTGAAGCCGCCTTGCCGAGGGGAGACATTCAGTACTTC.

In its sample, this clonotype was seen many times. The V and J genes are TRBV10-3 and TRBJ1-2; maybe TRBD1 (6 bases). The CDR3 totals 16 residues. The V gene lost 0 bases and the J gene lost 4 bases, with 15 bases spanning the gap. Looked up from germline, CDR1 is ENHRY and CDR2 is SYGVKD. CDR3: CAISESWGQGGYGYTF. CDR3 coding DNA: TGTGCCATCAGTGAGTCTTGGGGGCAGGGCGGCTATGGCTACACCTTC.

There are many counts of this clonotype. This chain joins TRBV12-3 or TRBV12-4 and TRBJ1-4; D gene ambiguous. The V end lost 2 bases, the J end lost 0 bases, and 7 bases lay between the germline ends. The CDR3 totals 15 residues. CDR3 sequence reads: CASSLSSATNEKLFF. The CDR3 DNA is TGTGCCAGCAGTTTAAGCTCGGCAACTAATGAAAAACTGTTTTTT.

This clonotype has a handful of counts. The rearrangement uses TRBV29-1 and TRBJ2-2; 8 bases line up with TRBD2. Looked up from germline, CDR1 is SQVTM and CDR2 is ANQGSEA. CDR3 length equals 17 residues. J lost 11 bases, V lost 5 bases, and 22 bases had no gene match. The DNA of the CDR3 is TGCAGCGTTCCATTCCGACTAGCGAATCCCACCGGGGTTGAGCTGTTTTTT. Protein: CSVPFRLANPTGVELFF.

The rearrangement joins TRBV5-1 to TRBJ1-5, with D unresolved. The ends were cut back, 3 bases at V and 7 bases at J, with 11 bases in the middle. Germline values: CDR1 SGHRS, CDR2 YFSETQ. The CDR3 runs 13 residues. The CDR3 DNA reads as TGCGCCAGCAGCTCCCAATTGGGGCAGCCCCAGCATTTT. Translating gives CASSSQLGQPQHF. Filled out from reference TRBV5-1 and TRBJ1-5, the complete variable domain reads KAGVTQTPRYLIKTRGQQVTLSCSPISGHRSVSWYQQTPGQGLQFLFEYFSETQRNKGNFPGRFSGRQFSNSRSEMNVSTLELGDSALYLCASSSQLGQPQHFGDGTRLSIL.

This clonotype was counted a few times. The chain has TRBV3-1 and TRBJ1-2, with TRBD1 as a possible D gene (6 bases). Trimming removed 1 base from V and 6 bases from J, with 12 bases in between. Germline CDR1 reads LGHDT; CDR2 reads YNNKEL (reference sequence). The CDR3 has 14 amino acids. For the CDR3, the DNA is TGTGCCAGCAGCCAAGTGGGGGACATCGATGGCTACACCTTC. It translates to CASSQVGDIDGYTF.

This clonotype was detected a few times. This chain links TRBV20-1 with TRBJ1-1; TRBD1 is a possible D gene (5 bases). CDR3 size: 14 residues. Trimming shortened V by 5 bases and J by 4 bases, and 17 bases separated the two germline ends. In germline, CDR1 is DFQATT, CDR2 SNEGSKA (reference sequence). DNA of the CDR3: TGCAGTGCTGAATCCGGGGGTTTGGGCACTGAAGCTTTCTTT. It is translated as CSAESGGLGTEAFF.

The chain recombines TRBV4-3 with TRBJ2-2; D tentatively fits TRBD1 or TRBD2 (5 bases each). V was cut by 1 base and J by 1 base, with 13 bases left in between. CDR3 length: 17 residues. Looked up from germline, CDR1 is LGHNA and CDR2 is YSLEER. In DNA form, the CDR3 reads TGCGCCAGCAGCCAAGTTATGACGGGACGGAACACCGGGGAGCTGTTTTTT. Translation: CASSQVMTGRNTGELFF.

This clonotype was detected only once. This chain links TRBV20-1 with TRBJ2-7; TRBD1 matches at 7 bases. This CDR3 comprises 14 residues. Germline CDR1 DFQATT, CDR2 SNEGSKA (reference sequence). V trimming: 5 bases; J trimming: 4 bases; junction bases outside the gene matches: 11. CDR3 region: CSASGTEREYEQYF. CDR3 DNA sequence: TGCAGTGCTTCCGGGACAGAGAGAGAATACGAGCAGTACTTC.

In its sample, this clonotype was seen a few times. The chain links TRBV2 to TRBJ2-3; 10 nucleotides line up with TRBD2. This CDR3 spans 18 amino acids. V gave up 2 bases and J gave up 3 bases; unmatched junction bases: 11. Germline V lookup: CDR1 SNHLY, CDR2 FYNNEI. CDR3 residues: CASSERGLLAGATDTQYF. DNA for the CDR3: TGTGCCAGCAGTGAAAGGGGGCTTCTAGCGGGAGCGACAGATACGCAGTATTTT.

Notes on this clonotype: The junction shows a germline mismatch at one end, possibly a read error. The chain has TRBV7-2 and TRBJ1-2, with a weak D call TRBD1 (5 bases). Germline V CDR1 and CDR2: SGHTA, FQGNSA. The CDR3 loop spans 13 amino acids. The CDR3 is CVSSPPGYYGYTF. DNA for the CDR3: TGTGTCAGCAGCCCCCCAGGGTACTATGGCTACACCTTC.

This clonotype turned up a few times. V is TRBV7-3 and J is TRBJ1-4; the D is unclear. The CDR3 sequence is 15 residues long. Per germline, CDR1 SGHTA and CDR2 FQGTGA. V was clipped by 5 bases and J by 6 bases, with 16 bases between them. The CDR3 sequence is CASSPTGASHEKLFF. The CDR3 DNA is TGTGCCAGCAGCCCCACGGGAGCCTCCCATGAAAAACTGTTTTTT.

There are a few counts of this clonotype. V gene TRBV4-2 combines with J gene TRBJ1-1; weak D call: TRBD1 (5 bases). The V end lost 6 bases, the J end lost 1 base, and 9 bases lay between the germline ends. Germline V gives CDR1 LGHNA, CDR2 YNFKEQ. The CDR3 is 13 amino acids. CDR3 sequence (DNA): TGTGCCAGCAGTGGGGGAACGAACACTGAAGCTTTCTTT. Protein sequence: CASSGGTNTEAFF.

CDR3 sequence: CASSDAGTSGYNEQFF. The CDR3 DNA reads TGTGCCAGCAGCGACGCCGGGACTAGCGGCTACAATGAGCAGTTCTTC. The genes are TRBV7-9 and TRBJ2-1, with 11 bases fitting TRBD2. This CDR3 has 16 residues. Germline V gene sequence: CDR1 SEHNR, CDR2 FQNEAQ (reference sequence). Trimming removed 5 bases from V and 3 bases from J; junction bases left unmatched: 6.